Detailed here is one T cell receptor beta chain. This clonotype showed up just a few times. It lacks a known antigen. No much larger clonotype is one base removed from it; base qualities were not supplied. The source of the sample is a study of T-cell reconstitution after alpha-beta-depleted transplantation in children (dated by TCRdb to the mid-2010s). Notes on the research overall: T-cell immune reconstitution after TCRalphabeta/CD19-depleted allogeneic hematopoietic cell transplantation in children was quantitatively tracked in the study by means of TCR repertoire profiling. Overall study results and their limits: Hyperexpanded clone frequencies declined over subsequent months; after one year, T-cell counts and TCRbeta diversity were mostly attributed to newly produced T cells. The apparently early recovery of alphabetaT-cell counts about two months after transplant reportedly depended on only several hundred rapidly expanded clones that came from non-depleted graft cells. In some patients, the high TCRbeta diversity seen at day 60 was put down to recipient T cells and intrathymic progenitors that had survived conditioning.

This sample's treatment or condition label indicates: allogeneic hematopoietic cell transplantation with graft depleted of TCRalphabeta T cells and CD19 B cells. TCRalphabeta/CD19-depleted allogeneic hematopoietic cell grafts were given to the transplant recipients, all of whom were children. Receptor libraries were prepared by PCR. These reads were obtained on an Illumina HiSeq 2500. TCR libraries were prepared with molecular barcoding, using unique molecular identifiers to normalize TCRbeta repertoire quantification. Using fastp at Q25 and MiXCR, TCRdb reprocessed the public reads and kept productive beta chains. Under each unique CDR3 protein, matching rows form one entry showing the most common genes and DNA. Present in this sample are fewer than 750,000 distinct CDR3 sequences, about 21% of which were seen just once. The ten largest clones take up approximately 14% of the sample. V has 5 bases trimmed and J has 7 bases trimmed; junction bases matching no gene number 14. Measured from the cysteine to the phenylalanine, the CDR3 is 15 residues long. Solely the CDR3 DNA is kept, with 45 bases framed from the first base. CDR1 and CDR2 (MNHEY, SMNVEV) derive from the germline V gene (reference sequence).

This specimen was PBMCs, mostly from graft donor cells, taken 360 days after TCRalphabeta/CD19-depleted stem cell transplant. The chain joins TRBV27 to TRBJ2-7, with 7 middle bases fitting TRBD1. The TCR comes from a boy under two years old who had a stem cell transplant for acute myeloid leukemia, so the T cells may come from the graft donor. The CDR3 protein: CASSPLPDRTFEQYF. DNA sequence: TGTGCCAGCAGTCCTCTGCCGGACAGGACCTTTGAGCAGTACTTC.